This paragraph reports one T cell receptor beta chain. Antigen specificity is unknown. After removal of 4 bases from V and 6 bases from J, the junction contained 5 bases not matched to a gene. Germline V CDR1 and CDR2: SQVTM, ANQGSEA. This CDR3 region has 13 residues. Second doses were pooled across both intervals (about 4 or about 12 weeks). Profiling relied on immunoSEQ multiplex PCR, and the TCRdb table lists in-frame clones only, not all of them. The data hold 70,000 to 95,000 clones, with about 86% observed a single time. The record originates from a study of T cell responses to AZD1222 COVID-19 vaccine. Notes on the study in general: Spike-specific TCR repertoires showed rising breadth and depth after two AZD1222 doses. Only a handful of individuals given AZD1222 were seropositive at baseline. Close to half of spike-specific TCRs reportedly recognize unmutated variant regions.

The rearrangement uses TRBV29-1 and TRBJ1-5; 8 bases line up with TRBD1. The sample was peripheral blood, taken 28 days after the second AZD1222 dose. This sequence originates from an adult who received the AZD1222 COVID-19 vaccine. CDR3 sequence: CSVGQGAAQPQHF. The CDR3 DNA is TGCAGCGTTGGTCAGGGGGCGGCTCAGCCCCAGCATTTT. Supplemented by reference TRBV29-1 and TRBJ1-5, the full variable domain reads SAVISQKPSRDICQRGTSLTIQCQVDSQVTMMFWYRQQPGQSLTLIATANQGSEATYESGFVIDKFPISRPNLTFSTLTVSNMSPEDSSIYLCSVGQGAAQPQHFGDGTRLSIL.